These 15 T cell receptor beta chains came from one sample sequenced in a study of T cell changes during pregnancy in multiple sclerosis. The protocol was immunoSEQ multiplex PCR, while the TCRdb copy is restricted to in-frame clones and leaves out a portion. This table has some 44,000 clones, 70% to 90% appearing once. The starting material was CD4+ T cells from peripheral blood mononuclear cells, obtained after pregnancy. All receptors derive from a female donor with multiple sclerosis, enrolled in a pregnancy study.

This sequence joins TRBV18 and TRBJ2-7; no clear D gene. Germline-derived CDR1 and CDR2 are KGHSH and LQKENI. The CDR3 has 11 amino acids. With 9 bases removed from V and 5 bases from J, the gap between germline ends came to 11 bases. CDR3 coding DNA: TGTGCCAGTGCACGAGGAGACGAGCAGTACTTC. Translation: CASARGDEQYF.

V usage is TRBV5-1 and J usage is TRBJ2-5; D unclear. Germline V CDR1 and CDR2: SGHRS, YFSETQ. V was pared by 2 bases and J by 4 bases, with 9 bases between. This CDR3 contains 13 residues. The CDR3 protein is CASSFSYSETQYF. In nucleotides, the CDR3 is TGCGCCAGCAGCTTCTCCTACTCAGAGACCCAGTACTTC.

This chain connects TRBV30 to TRBJ1-4; 7 bases agree with TRBD1. The ends lost 0 bases at V and 4 bases at J; junction bases unmatched: 5. The CDR3 has 15 amino acids. CDR1 GTSNPN and CDR2 SVGIG come from the germline V gene (reference sequence). CDR3 residues: CAWSVRDSVNEKLFF. For the CDR3, the DNA is TGTGCCTGGAGTGTACGGGACAGCGTTAATGAAAAACTGTTTTTT.

V is TRBV7-3 and J is TRBJ2-1, with TRBD2 matching 10 bases. The CDR3 consists of 16 residues. V trimming: 1 base; J trimming: 7 bases; junction bases outside the gene matches: 7. CDR1 is SGHTA and CDR2 is FQGTGA in the germline V gene. CDR3 sequence: CASSLSHTSGVNEQFF. The DNA for the CDR3 is TGTGCCAGCAGCTTAAGCCACACTAGCGGGGTGAATGAGCAGTTCTTC.

V usage is TRBV9 and J usage is TRBJ1-2, with 7 bases aligning to TRBD1. V lost 0 bases and J lost 4; bases outside the gene matches: 6. There are 15 residues in the CDR3. Germline CDR1 SGDLS, CDR2 YYNGEE. CDR3 protein: CASSVAAGTAYGYTF. CDR3 in DNA: TGTGCCAGCAGCGTAGCTGCGGGGACAGCCTATGGCTACACCTTC.

This sequence joins TRBV30 and TRBJ2-7; TRBD1 agrees at 11 bases. Germline-derived CDR1 and CDR2 are GTSNPN and SVGIG (reference sequence). This CDR3 region has 14 residues. After removal of 7 bases from V and 3 bases from J, the junction contained 8 bases not matched to a gene. CDR3 residues: CASGPGTGGYEQYF. CDR3 sequence (DNA): TGTGCCTCGGGGCCCGGGACAGGGGGCTACGAGCAGTACTTC.

The chain employs TRBV2 and TRBJ1-3; TRBD1 is a possible D gene (6 bases). V lost 3 bases and J 3 bases, leaving 12 bases between the germline ends. Germline V gene lookup returns CDR1 SNHLY and CDR2 FYNNEI. The CDR3 has 15 amino acids. This CDR3 is CASSEQTGGGNTIYF. CDR3 sequence (DNA): TGTGCCAGCAGTGAGCAGACAGGAGGTGGAAACACCATATATTTT. Full variable domain (missing parts from reference TRBV2 and TRBJ1-3): EPEVTQTPSHQVTQMGQEVILRCVPISNHLYFYWYRQILGQKVEFLVSFYNNEISEKSEIFDDQFSVERPDGSNFTLKIRSTKLEDSAMYFCASSEQTGGGNTIYFGEGSWLTVV.

The V and J genes are TRBV5-1 and TRBJ1-1; D is ambiguous. CDR1 is SGHRS and CDR2 is YFSETQ in the germline V gene. Trimming took 4 bases from V and 0 from J, leaving 19 bases between them. The CDR3 runs to 17 residues. The CDR3 here is CASSPGTTFPLNTEAFF. As DNA, the CDR3 is TGCGCCAGCAGCCCCGGTACGACATTCCCTCTGAACACTGAAGCTTTCTTT.

The chain couples TRBV7-2 to TRBJ2-1, with 8 bases aligning to TRBD2. The CDR3 has 16 amino acids. The V segment lost 2 bases and the J segment 1 base; nucleotides outside the gene matches: 4. CDR1 SGHTA and CDR2 FQGNSA come from the germline V gene. CDR3 region: CASSLPGGVSYNEQFF. The CDR3 DNA follows: TGTGCCAGCAGCTTACCCGGGGGGGTATCCTACAATGAGCAGTTCTTC.

This clone occurred once. The J gene is TRBJ2-5, the V gene TRBV7-8; TRBD1 agrees at 7 bases. The germline CDR1 and CDR2 sequences are SGHVS and FQNEAQ. V lost 5 bases to trimming and J lost 5 bases; unmatched junction nucleotides: 14. The CDR3 runs to 16 residues. CDR3: CASSPAQQGIGETQYF. The CDR3 DNA is TGTGCCAGCAGCCCTGCGCAACAGGGGATCGGGGAGACCCAGTACTTC.

As concerns this clone: This sample also contains other DNA sequences that code for the same CDR3. This chain connects TRBV15 to TRBJ1-2; 7 bases map to TRBD1. With 0 bases clipped from V and 4 bases from J, the junction kept 2 bases outside the gene matches. CDR1 and CDR2 from the germline V gene are LNHNV and YYDKDF (reference sequence). This CDR3 is built from 14 residues. The CDR3: CATSREGGGYGYTF. As DNA, the CDR3 is TGTGCCACCAGCAGAGAAGGGGGCGGCTATGGCTACACCTTC. The whole variable domain, filled in from reference TRBV15 and TRBJ1-2, reads DAMVIQNPRYQVTQFGKPVTLSCSQTLNHNVMYWYQQKSSQAPKLLFHYYDKDFNNEADTPDNFQSRRPNTSFCFLDIRSPGLGDTAMYLCATSREGGGYGYTFGSGTRLTVV.

CDR3 in amino acids: CASSFGQGRAPNQPQHF. Written as DNA, the CDR3 is TGTGCCAGCAGCTTTGGACAGGGTAGGGCCCCCAATCAGCCCCAGCATTTT. V and J are TRBV7-8 and TRBJ1-5; 8 nucleotides line up with TRBD1. In germline, CDR1 is SGHVS, CDR2 FQNEAQ. The CDR3 contains 17 residues. Germline trimming cut 3 bases from V and 3 bases from J; bases unmatched to any gene: 10.

V usage is TRBV5-4 and J usage is TRBJ2-4, with D possibly matching TRBD1 (6 bases). Per germline, CDR1 SGHNT and CDR2 YYREEE (reference sequence). The CDR3 sequence is 14 residues long. Trimming removed 3 bases from V and 8 bases from J, with 15 bases in between. CDR3 sequence (DNA): TGTGCCAGCAGCTCCCCAGGGGAGTTTGACATTCAGTACTTC. As protein: CASSSPGEFDIQYF.

This chain connects TRBV2 to TRBJ2-3, with TRBD2 as a possible D gene (7 bases). CDR1 SNHLY and CDR2 FYNNEI come from the germline V gene. The length of the CDR3 is 14 residues. Trimming removed 3 bases at V and 9 bases at J, with 16 bases between. The CDR3 coding sequence is TGTGCCAGCAGTGAGCGGGGGCGCGACGGAACGCAGTATTTT. It encodes CASSERGRDGTQYF.

This clone was found a few times. CDR3 sequence reads: CASSLAAQGNYGYTF. The DNA for the CDR3 is TGTGCCAGCAGCTTAGCGGCGCAGGGGAACTATGGCTACACCTTC. The chain recombines TRBV7-2 with TRBJ1-2, with D tentatively TRBD1 (6 bases). CDR3 length: 15 amino acids. The germline gives CDR1 SGHTA, CDR2 FQGNSA. Trimming took off 0 bases at V and 2 bases at J, with 10 bases between the two ends.